Each of the 26 T cell receptor beta chains below was sequenced from the same sample in a study of early T cells in non-severe SARS-CoV-2 infection. Each CDR3 protein is one row after TCRdb ran MiXCR on the 5' RACE reads. The table lists some 71,000 distinct CDR3 sequences, 10% to 15% of them singletons, with 5% to 6.5% in the top ten. The sequencing input was whole blood. Receptors were obtained from an adult who was a healthcare worker with PCR-confirmed SARS-CoV-2 infection or an uninfected control (not recorded which).

J is TRBJ2-2 and V is TRBV18, with TRBD2 as a possible D gene (5 bases). Germline V lookup: CDR1 KGHSH, CDR2 LQKENI. Between the trimmed V and J ends, which lost 0 bases and 2 bases, there was a span of 7 bases. The CDR3 has 15 amino acids. CDR3 sequence: CASSPPRLNTGELFF. The CDR3 coding sequence is TGTGCCAGCTCACCACCGAGACTAAACACCGGGGAGCTGTTTTTT.

The chain combines TRBV11-3 with TRBJ2-2; TRBD1 aligns across 10 bases. Trimming took 5 bases from V and 5 from J; bases not matched to a gene: 5. CDR3 length: 15 residues. The germline V gene has CDR1 SGHNT and CDR2 YENEEA. Here the CDR3 reads CASSPLGQGTGELFF. The CDR3 DNA is TGTGCCAGCAGCCCCCTGGGACAGGGGACCGGGGAGCTGTTTTTT.

The chain joins TRBV5-6 to TRBJ1-4; D is ambiguous. This CDR3 has 14 amino acids. The V and J ends lost 0 bases and 5 bases respectively, with 8 bases between them. CDR1 and CDR2 from the germline V gene are SGHDT and YYEEEE. This CDR3 is CASSLGTVNEKLFF. CDR3 bases: TGTGCCAGCAGCTTGGGGACGGTGAATGAAAAACTGTTTTTT.

This clonotype has ten or more counts. The chain joins TRBV24-1 to TRBJ1-5; no reliable D call. Germline V gives CDR1 KGHDR, CDR2 SFDVKD. Trimming shortened V by 0 bases and J by 1 base, and 15 bases separated the two germline ends. The CDR3 has 18 residues. For the CDR3, the DNA is TGTGCCACCAGTGATTTGCTGAGACTCCCGAGGAGCAATCAGCCCCAGCATTTT. This gives the protein CATSDLLRLPRSNQPQHF.

V is TRBV3-1 and J is TRBJ2-1; 11 nucleotides line up with TRBD2. Germline CDR1 and CDR2: LGHDT and YNNKEL (reference sequence). The CDR3 totals 15 residues. With V trimmed by 4 bases and J by 8 bases, 7 bases remained unmatched. The CDR3 sequence: CASSLSGGAVDEQFF. CDR3 nucleotides: TGTGCCAGCAGCCTTAGCGGGGGGGCCGTCGATGAGCAGTTCTTC.

This clonotype has a handful of counts. The rearrangement joins TRBV11-2 to TRBJ2-4, with D uncertain. Trimming removed 4 bases at V and 9 bases at J, with 7 bases between. CDR1 SGHAT and CDR2 FQNNGV come from the germline V gene. The CDR3 runs to 11 residues. The CDR3 sequence is CASSSYGIQYF. Here the CDR3 DNA reads TGTGCCAGCAGCTCCTATGGCATTCAGTACTTC.

CDR3 protein: CSAEHVGANVLTF. The DNA for the CDR3 is TGCAGCGCAGAACACGTCGGGGCCAACGTCCTGACTTTC. The genes are TRBV29-1 and TRBJ2-6, with D unresolved. The ends were cut back, 7 bases at V and 4 bases at J, with 11 bases in the middle. Germline lookup yields CDR1 SQVTM and CDR2 ANQGSEA. This CDR3 contains 13 residues.

With regard to this clonotype: This may be a read error, as it is one base from a much larger clone. The conserved closing phenylalanine or tryptophan is absent in this CDR3, likely reflecting a read error. The chain employs TRBV20-1 and TRBJ2-3, with TRBD1 identical over 10 bases. CDR1 is DFQATT, CDR2 SNEGSKA, per germline (reference sequence). Trimming cost V 5 bases and J 3 bases; bases outside gene matches: 2. There are 13 residues in the CDR3. CDR3 sequence (DNA): TGCAGTGCTGACAGGGGGCGGACAGATACGCAGTATTTA. It translates to CSADRGRTDTQYL.

This chain uses TRBV29-1 with TRBJ2-7; 10 nucleotides agree with TRBD1. CDR1 SQVTM and CDR2 ANQGSEA come from the germline V gene. V lost 1 base, J lost 3 bases, and 6 bases stayed unmatched. This CDR3 has 15 amino acids. Written as DNA, the CDR3 is TGCAGCGTTGAAGTACCGGGACAGGGGCTCTACGAGCAGTACTTC. Its protein is CSVEVPGQGLYEQYF.

The sample holds a few counts of this clonotype. The chain carries TRBV7-6 and TRBJ2-2; D unresolved. CDR3 size: 14 residues. Germline V gene lookup returns CDR1 SGHVS and CDR2 FNYEAQ. V lost 3 bases and J 6 bases, leaving 11 bases between the germline ends. This CDR3 reads CASSFNVGSGELFF. CDR3 DNA sequence: TGTGCCAGCAGCTTTAACGTCGGTTCCGGGGAGCTGTTTTTT.

The genes are TRBV6-1 and TRBJ2-6, with D uncertain. The V and J ends lost 8 bases and 2 bases respectively, with 10 bases between them. The CDR3 extends over 14 amino acids. Germline values: CDR1 MNHNS, CDR2 SASEGT. CDR3 sequence: CASSNLAGANVLTF. The DNA of the CDR3 is TGTGCCAGCTCTAACCTGGCTGGGGCCAACGTCCTGACTTTC.

This clonotype was seen only a few times. The V gene is TRBV6-2 or TRBV6-3, the J gene TRBJ2-1; 10 bases fit TRBD2. The CDR3 is made up of 15 amino acids. Per germline, CDR1 MNHEY and CDR2 SVGEGT. V lost 11 bases, J lost 2 bases, and 9 bases stayed unmatched. CDR3 amino acids: CALRSSGSTYNEQFF. The CDR3 DNA is TGTGCCCTGAGGTCTAGCGGGAGTACCTACAATGAGCAGTTCTTC.

In the case of this clonotype: A single base separates this from a much larger clone, so it may be a read error. The rearrangement links TRBV9 to TRBJ2-4; 8 bases match TRBD2. Looked up from germline, CDR1 is SGDLS and CDR2 is YYNGEE. The CDR3 sequence is 15 residues long. DNA for the CDR3: TGTGCCAGCAGCTCTAGCGGGCTAGGTGTCGGCATTCGGTACTTC. As protein: CASSSSGLGVGIRYF.

This clonotype was detected only a few times. CDR3 region: CASSGGFSTDTQYF. In nucleotides, the CDR3 is TGTGCCAGCAGCGGGGGGTTTAGCACAGATACGCAGTATTTT. The chain joins TRBV2 to TRBJ2-3; 7 nucleotides line up with TRBD2. This CDR3 is built from 14 residues. Trimming at V came to 6 bases and at J to 0 bases, leaving 3 bases not matched to a gene. Germline assignment: CDR1 SNHLY and CDR2 FYNNEI.

The chain uses TRBV27 and TRBJ2-5; 8 bases are shared with TRBD1. V shed 5 bases and J 5 bases; nucleotides not matched to a gene: 7. Germline CDR1 reads MNHEY; CDR2 reads SMNVEV (reference sequence). The length of the CDR3 is 14 residues. Here the CDR3 DNA reads TGTGCCAGCAGTCCAAGACAGGGGAGGGAGACCCAGTACTTC. As protein: CASSPRQGRETQYF.

This clonotype was detected only a few times. The chain uses TRBV29-1 and TRBJ2-7; D gene ambiguous. With 6 bases removed from V and 2 bases from J, the gap between germline ends came to 14 bases. The CDR3 contains 13 residues. CDR1 is SQVTM and CDR2 is ANQGSEA in the germline V gene. CDR3: CSVKSADPYEQYF. DNA of the CDR3: TGCAGCGTCAAGTCGGCAGATCCCTACGAGCAGTACTTC.

This clonotype was found many times. The V and J genes are TRBV7-8 and TRBJ2-5; 7 positions match TRBD1. Germline CDR1 reads SGHVS; CDR2 reads FQNEAQ. Trimming at V came to 0 bases and at J to 1 base, leaving 5 bases not matched to a gene. The CDR3 spans 16 residues. This CDR3 is CASSLAGGRGQETQYF. The CDR3 region has the DNA TGTGCCAGCAGCTTAGCAGGGGGCAGGGGCCAAGAGACCCAGTACTTC.

DNA for the CDR3: TGCAGCGTTGTCCCGACCAAGAGCACTGAAGCTTTCTTT. Translation: CSVVPTKSTEAFF. V gene TRBV29-1 combines with J gene TRBJ1-1; D remains unclear. The germline V gene has CDR1 SQVTM and CDR2 ANQGSEA. V dropped 4 bases and J dropped 4 bases, with 13 bases sitting between them. This CDR3 is built from 13 residues.

The chain couples TRBV12-2 to TRBJ2-3; TRBD2 is taken as the D call from the table, unchecked against the DNA. TRBV12-2 is noted as a pseudogene. The CDR3 is 14 residues long. The CDR3 loop reads CASRPSNPADTQYF. CDR3 bases: TGTGCAAGTCGCCCCTCCAATCCGGCAGATACGCAGTATTTT.

This sequence joins TRBV19 and TRBJ2-1, with TRBD2 identical over 7 bases. This CDR3 contains 15 residues. CDR1 and CDR2 from the germline V gene are LNHDA and SQIVND (reference sequence). Trimming cost V 3 bases and J 0 bases; bases outside gene matches: 2. CDR3 nucleotides: TGTGCCAGTAGTATTAGCGGGTCCTCCTACAATGAGCAGTTCTTC. It is translated as CASSISGSSYNEQFF.

This clonotype was seen a few times. The chain carries TRBV5-1 and TRBJ2-1; D remains unclear. This CDR3 has 16 residues. Germline V gives CDR1 SGHRS, CDR2 YFSETQ. The ends were cut back, 4 bases at V and 7 bases at J, with 21 bases in the middle. CDR3 DNA: TGCGCCAGCAGCCGAGACCTCCTAAACAAATTAAATGAGCAGTTCTTC. Its protein product is CASSRDLLNKLNEQFF.

The sample holds many counts of this clonotype. The CDR3: CASSPRFDTQYF. The CDR3 nucleotides are TGTGCCAGCAGTCCCCGATTTGATACGCAGTATTTT. The chain links TRBV12-3 or TRBV12-4 to TRBJ2-3; no clear D. V was pared by 5 bases and J by 6 bases, with 9 bases between. The CDR3 is 12 amino acids.

This rearrangement joins TRBV29-1 to TRBJ2-5, with D tentatively TRBD1 (5 bases). The CDR3 extends over 13 amino acids. V was trimmed by 5 bases and J by 5 bases, leaving 15 bases between them. In germline, CDR1 is SQVTM, CDR2 ANQGSEA. The CDR3: CSVPGQSTETQYF. For the CDR3, the DNA is TGCAGCGTTCCTGGACAAAGTACGGAGACCCAGTACTTC.

The V call is TRBV20-1, the J call TRBJ2-3, with TRBD2 matching over 10 bases. The CDR3 runs 14 residues. Per the germline V gene, CDR1 is DFQATT and CDR2 is SNEGSKA (reference sequence). V was clipped by 6 bases and J by 0 bases; unmatched bases: 3. The CDR3 here is CSARLAGSTDTQYF. Written as DNA, the CDR3 is TGCAGTGCAAGACTAGCGGGTAGCACAGATACGCAGTATTTT.

This clonotype was counted only a few times. The V gene is TRBV7-2, the J gene TRBJ2-5; D unclear. The CDR3 length is 10 residues. CDR1 is SGHTA, CDR2 FQGNSA, per germline. The V end lost 8 bases, the J end lost 2 bases, and 3 bases lay between the germline ends. This CDR3 reads CASGQETQYF. The CDR3 DNA is TGTGCCAGCGGACAAGAGACCCAGTACTTC.

This sequence joins TRBV7-9 and TRBJ2-2; 10 bases fit TRBD1. CDR3 length: 14 residues. CDR1 SEHNR and CDR2 FQNEAQ come from the germline V gene (reference sequence). With 8 bases clipped from V and 4 bases from J, the junction kept 4 bases outside the gene matches. DNA for the CDR3: TGTGCCAGCGACAGGGGGCGCGGCACCGGGGAGCTGTTTTTT. Its protein product is CASDRGRGTGELFF.